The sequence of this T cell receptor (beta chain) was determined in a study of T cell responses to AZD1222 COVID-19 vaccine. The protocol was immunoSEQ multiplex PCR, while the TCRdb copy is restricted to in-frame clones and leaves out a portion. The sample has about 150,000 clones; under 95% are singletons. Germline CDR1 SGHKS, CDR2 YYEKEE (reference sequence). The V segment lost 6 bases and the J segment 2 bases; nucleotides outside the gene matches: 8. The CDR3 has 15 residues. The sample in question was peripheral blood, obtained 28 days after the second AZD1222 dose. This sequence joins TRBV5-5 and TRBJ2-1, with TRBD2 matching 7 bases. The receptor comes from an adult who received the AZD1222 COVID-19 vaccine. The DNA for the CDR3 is TGTGCCAGCATGCTAGCGGCCCAGACCTACAATGAGCAGTTCTTC. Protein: CASMLAAQTYNEQFF. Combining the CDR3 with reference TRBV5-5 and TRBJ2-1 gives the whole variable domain DAGVTQSPTHLIKTRGQQVTLRCSPISGHKSVSWYQQVLGQGPQFIFQYYEKEERGRGNFPDRFSARQFPNYSSELNVNALLLGDSALYLCASMLAAQTYNEQFFGPGTRLTVL.